This entry lists 8 T cell receptor beta chains sequenced from one sample in a study of T cell responses to AZD1222 COVID-19 vaccine. TCRdb's copy holds only in-frame clones and misses some; the assay was immunoSEQ multiplex PCR. The data show 180,000 or so clones, 85% to 90% seen once. Sequencing was performed on peripheral blood, taken 28 days after the second dose of the MenACWY control vaccine. These receptors were obtained from an adult who received the MenACWY meningococcal vaccine as a control.

V and J are TRBV28 and TRBJ2-4; perhaps D is TRBD1 or TRBD2 (5 bases each). Looked up from germline, CDR1 is MDHEN and CDR2 is SYDVKM. V was clipped by 3 bases and J by 0 bases, with 15 bases between them. There are 17 residues in the CDR3. The CDR3 coding sequence is TGTGCCAGCAGTTTTTCAGGGCGAGGACTAGCCAAAAACATTCAGTACTTC. It is translated as CASSFSGRGLAKNIQYF.

The rearrangement links TRBV11-3 to TRBJ2-5, with a tentative D call TRBD1 (6 bases). Deletions cut 4 bases from V and 1 base from J, with 13 bases between. Germline V gene lookup returns CDR1 SGHNT and CDR2 YENEEA. This CDR3 spans 15 amino acids. CDR3: CASSSQQGAQETQYF. CDR3 nucleotide sequence: TGTGCCAGCAGCTCGCAACAGGGAGCCCAAGAGACCCAGTACTTC. The variable domain in full, completed from reference TRBV11-3 and TRBJ2-5, reads EAGVVQSPRYKIIEKKQPVAFWCNPISGHNTLYWYLQNLGQGPELLIRYENEEAVDDSQLPKDRFSAERLKGVDSTLKIQPAELGDSAVYLCASSSQQGAQETQYFGPGTRLLVL.

This clone was counted once. The V and J genes are TRBV27 and TRBJ2-7; 12 bases agree with TRBD2. The length of the CDR3 is 16 residues. V dropped 5 bases and J dropped 3; count of bases not matched to a gene: 8. Germline V gene data show CDR1 as MNHEY and CDR2 as SMNVEV (reference sequence). The CDR3 DNA is TGTGCCAGCAGTCCCCTAGGGACTAGCGGGCACTACGAGCAGTACTTC. Translating gives CASSPLGTSGHYEQYF.

The rearrangement links TRBV6-5 to TRBJ2-1; D is possibly TRBD1 (6 bases). Germline CDR1 reads MNHEY; CDR2 reads SVGAGI. Trimming cost V 2 bases and J 10 bases, with 15 bases left between them. The CDR3 spans 14 residues. The CDR3 protein is CASSYQTGRIEQFF. Written as DNA, the CDR3 is TGTGCCAGCAGTTACCAGACAGGACGTATAGAGCAGTTCTTC.

The rearrangement links TRBV7-9 to TRBJ1-1; 9 bases line up with TRBD1. CDR1 is SEHNR and CDR2 is FQNEAQ in the germline V gene (reference sequence). There are 15 residues in the CDR3. Losses at the gene ends were 5 bases for V and 1 base for J; bases not matched to a gene: 5. The DNA of the CDR3 is TGTGCCAGCAGCCCCCGACAGGGGGAGAACACTGAAGCTTTCTTT. Protein: CASSPRQGENTEAFF. The full variable domain, its missing parts supplied by reference TRBV7-9 and TRBJ1-1, is DTGVSQNPRHKITKRGQNVTFRCDPISEHNRLYWYRQTLGQGPEFLTYFQNEAQLEKSRLLSDRFSAERPKGSFSTLEIQRTEQGDSAMYLCASSPRQGENTEAFFGQGTRLTVV.

The chain combines TRBV28 with TRBJ1-5; the D is unclear. V was pared by 2 bases and J by 1 base, with 15 bases between. Germline CDR1 is MDHEN and CDR2 is SYDVKM. The CDR3 loop spans 17 amino acids. The chain's CDR3 is CASSLKGRAQSNQPQHF. The CDR3, as DNA: TGTGCCAGCAGTTTAAAAGGCCGGGCCCAAAGCAATCAGCCCCAGCATTTT. Combining the CDR3 with reference TRBV28 and TRBJ1-5 gives the whole variable domain DVKVTQSSRYLVKRTGEKVFLECVQDMDHENMFWYRQDPGLGLRLIYFSYDVKMKEKGDIPEGYSVSREKKERFSLILESASTNQTSMYLCASSLKGRAQSNQPQHFGDGTRLSIL.

The chain has TRBV5-6 and TRBJ2-1; no clear D gene. Germline values: CDR1 SGHDT, CDR2 YYEEEE. Trimming took off 5 bases at V and 2 bases at J, with 11 bases between the two ends. The CDR3 contains 14 residues. CDR3 amino acids: CASSSWVAYNEQFF. The CDR3 DNA reads TGTGCCAGCAGTTCGTGGGTAGCCTACAATGAGCAGTTCTTC.

V is TRBV12-3 or TRBV12-4 and J is TRBJ2-7, with a weak D call TRBD1 (5 bases). The CDR3 has 13 amino acids. V was shortened by 6 bases and J by 5 bases, with 14 bases between the two germline ends. The CDR3: CASSAGQLNEQYF. The CDR3 DNA is TGTGCCAGCAGCGCCGGACAATTAAACGAGCAGTACTTC.